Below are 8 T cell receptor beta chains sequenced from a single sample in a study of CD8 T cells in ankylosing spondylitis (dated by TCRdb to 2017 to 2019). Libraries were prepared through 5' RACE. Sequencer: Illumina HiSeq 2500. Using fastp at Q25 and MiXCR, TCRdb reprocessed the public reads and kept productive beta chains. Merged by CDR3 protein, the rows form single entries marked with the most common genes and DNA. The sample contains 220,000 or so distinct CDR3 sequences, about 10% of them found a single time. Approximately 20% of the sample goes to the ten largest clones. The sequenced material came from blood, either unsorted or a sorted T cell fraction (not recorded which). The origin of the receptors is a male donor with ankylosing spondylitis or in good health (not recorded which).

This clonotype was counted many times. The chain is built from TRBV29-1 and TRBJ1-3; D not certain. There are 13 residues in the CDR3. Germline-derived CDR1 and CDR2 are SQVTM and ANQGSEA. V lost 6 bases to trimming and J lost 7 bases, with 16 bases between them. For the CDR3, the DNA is TGCAGCGTGTCAGAGACCGGTAGCAACACCATATATTTT. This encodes CSVSETGSNTIYF.

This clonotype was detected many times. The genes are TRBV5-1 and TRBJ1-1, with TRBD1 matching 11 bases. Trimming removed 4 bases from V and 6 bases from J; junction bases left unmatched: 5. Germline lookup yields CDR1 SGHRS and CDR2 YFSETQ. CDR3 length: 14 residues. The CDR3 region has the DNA TGCGCCAGCAGCGGACAGGGGGCGGGCGCTGAAGCTTTCTTT. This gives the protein CASSGQGAGAEAFF.

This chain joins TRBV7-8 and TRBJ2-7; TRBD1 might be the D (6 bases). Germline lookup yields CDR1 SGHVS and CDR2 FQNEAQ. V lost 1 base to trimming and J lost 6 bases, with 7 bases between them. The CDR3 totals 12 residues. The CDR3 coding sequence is TGTGCCAGCAGCTTAGGGACAGTCGAGCAGTACTTC. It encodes CASSLGTVEQYF.

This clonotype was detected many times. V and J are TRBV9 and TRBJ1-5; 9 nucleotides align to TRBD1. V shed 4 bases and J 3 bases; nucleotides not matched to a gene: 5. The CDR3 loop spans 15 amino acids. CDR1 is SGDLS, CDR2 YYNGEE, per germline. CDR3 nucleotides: TGTGCCAGCAGCAAACAGGGGGCACCCAATCAGCCCCAGCATTTT. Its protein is CASSKQGAPNQPQHF. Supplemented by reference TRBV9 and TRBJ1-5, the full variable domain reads DSGVTQTPKHLITATGQRVTLRCSPRSGDLSVYWYQQSLDQGLQFLIQYYNGEERAKGNILERFSAQQFPDLHSELNLSSLELGDSALYFCASSKQGAPNQPQHFGDGTRLSIL.

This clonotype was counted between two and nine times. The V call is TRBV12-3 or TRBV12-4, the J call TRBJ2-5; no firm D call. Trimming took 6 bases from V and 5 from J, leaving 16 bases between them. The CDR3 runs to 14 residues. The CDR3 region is CASSTPGLEETQYF. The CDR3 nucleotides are TGTGCCAGCAGCACCCCCGGGCTCGAGGAGACCCAGTACTTC.

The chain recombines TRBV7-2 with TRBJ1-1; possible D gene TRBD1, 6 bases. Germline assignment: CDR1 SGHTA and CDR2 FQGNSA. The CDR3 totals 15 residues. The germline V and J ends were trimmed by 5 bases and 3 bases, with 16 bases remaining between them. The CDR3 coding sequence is TGTGCCAGCAGCCCCCTACAGGGAGCGTACACTGAAGCTTTCTTT. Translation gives CASSPLQGAYTEAFF.

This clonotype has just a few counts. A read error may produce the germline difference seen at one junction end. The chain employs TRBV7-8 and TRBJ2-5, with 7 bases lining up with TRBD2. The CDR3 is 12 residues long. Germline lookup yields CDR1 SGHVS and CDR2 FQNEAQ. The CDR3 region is CASSFAERAGDF. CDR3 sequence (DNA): TGTGCCAGCAGCTTCGCCGAACGCGCGGGGGACTTC.

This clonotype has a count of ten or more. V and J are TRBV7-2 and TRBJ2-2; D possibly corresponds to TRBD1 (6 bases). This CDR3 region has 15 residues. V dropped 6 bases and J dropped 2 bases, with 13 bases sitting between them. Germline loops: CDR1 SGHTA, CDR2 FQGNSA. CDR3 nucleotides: TGTGCCAGCAGGAAGGACAGTGTAAACACCGGGGAGCTGTTTTTT. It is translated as CASRKDSVNTGELFF.